The T cell receptor (beta chain) described here comes from a study of cytomegalovirus exposure and HLA in healthy donors. Background on the study: Across 350 to 500 genotyped donors, more than 75% landed in the Caucasian-associated ancestry cluster.

Use of 60 Vbeta and 13 Jbeta primers characterized the PCR. The table came from immunoSEQ multiplex PCR; TCRdb's copy has only in-frame clones and leaves some out. The sample has just over 150,000 clones, roughly 80% seen once. A few counts support this clone. Antigen specificity is unknown. Points from the study as a whole: Most TCR beta V segments were productive about 87% or about 30% of the time in an earlier analysis.

Everyone who donated was a healthy bone marrow donor. The TCR originated in a woman between 40 and 50 years old in good health and CMV-seronegative. The sequenced sample consisted of PBMCs.

DNA for the CDR3: TGTGCCAGCAGCCCCCCCCTCCGGACCGGGGAGCTGTTTTTT. Amino acids: CASSPPLRTGELFF. The chain has TRBV28 and TRBJ2-2; D not resolved. This CDR3 spans 14 amino acids. The germline CDR1 and CDR2 sequences are MDHEN and SYDVKM. Deletions cut 6 bases from V and 5 bases from J, with 13 bases between.